The T cell receptor beta chain described here comes from a study of OX40 agonist ivuxolimab in advanced cancers. As for the study in general: One patient with hepatocellular carcinoma and two with cutaneous melanoma, three in all, had partial responses.

The germline gives CDR1 SGHKS, CDR2 YYEKEE (reference sequence). V was pared by 4 bases and J by 2 bases, with 8 bases of the junction left unmatched. There are 15 residues in the CDR3. The data were produced by immunoSEQ multiplex PCR, yet TCRdb's version contains in-frame clones alone and is incomplete. The table has 40,000 or so clones, 75% to 90% seen once; the top ten hold 0.38%. The V call is TRBV5-5, the J call TRBJ2-5; 7 nucleotides match TRBD2. The sample consisted of CD4+ or CD8+ T cells sorted from blood, taken in a trial of the OX40 agonist ivuxolimab. The receptor was isolated from an adult with an advanced solid tumor such as melanoma, head and neck, liver or kidney cancer. As DNA, the CDR3 is TGTGCCAGCAGCCCCGGGGAGGGACGGCAAGAGACCCAGTACTTC. This codes for CASSPGEGRQETQYF. Supplemented by reference TRBV5-5 and TRBJ2-5, the full variable domain reads DAGVTQSPTHLIKTRGQQVTLRCSPISGHKSVSWYQQVLGQGPQFIFQYYEKEERGRGNFPDRFSARQFPNYSSELNVNALLLGDSALYLCASSPGEGRQETQYFGPGTRLLVL.